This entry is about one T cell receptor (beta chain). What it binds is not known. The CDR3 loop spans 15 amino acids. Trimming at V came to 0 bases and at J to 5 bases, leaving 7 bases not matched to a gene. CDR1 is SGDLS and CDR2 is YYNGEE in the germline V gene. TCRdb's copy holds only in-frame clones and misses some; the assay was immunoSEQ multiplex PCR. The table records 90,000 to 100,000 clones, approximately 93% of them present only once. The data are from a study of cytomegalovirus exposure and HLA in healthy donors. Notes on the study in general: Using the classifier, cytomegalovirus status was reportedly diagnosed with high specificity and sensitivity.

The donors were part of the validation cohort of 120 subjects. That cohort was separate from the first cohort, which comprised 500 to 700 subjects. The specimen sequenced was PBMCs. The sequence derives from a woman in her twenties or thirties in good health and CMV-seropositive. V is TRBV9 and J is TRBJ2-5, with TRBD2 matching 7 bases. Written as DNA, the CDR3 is TGTGCCAGCAGCGTAGAGGCGGGAGCGGTCGAGACCCAGTACTTC. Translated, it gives CASSVEAGAVETQYF. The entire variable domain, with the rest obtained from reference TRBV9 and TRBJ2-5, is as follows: DSGVTQTPKHLITATGQRVTLRCSPRSGDLSVYWYQQSLDQGLQFLIQYYNGEERAKGNILERFSAQQFPDLHSELNLSSLELGDSALYFCASSVEAGAVETQYFGPGTRLLVL.